The text below deals with one T cell receptor (beta chain). The sample originates from a study of blood T cell repertoires in COVID-19. On the study more broadly: There were acute and convalescent COVID-19 samples, and they came from the United States, Italy and Spain. T cells, B-cell-depleted T cells, or PBMCs supplied cDNA or gDNA.

In the authors' workflow: Amplification of reference gene primers was used by the study to estimate nucleated cell counts. The assay was immunoSEQ multiplex PCR, and TCRdb's table has in-frame clones only and misses some. V, J and clone size are those of that table, while D and trimming were read from the DNA. This table has about 280,000 clones, 88% appearing once. The CDR3 is made up of 18 amino acids. V was shortened by 1 base and J by 4 bases, with 22 bases between the two germline ends. Germline values: CDR1 SGHNT, CDR2 YENEEA. This TCR derives from a man aged 18 to 29 with active or convalescent COVID-19. Material for sequencing was peripheral blood. The chain uses TRBV11-3 and TRBJ1-2; D perhaps matches TRBD1 (5 bases). The CDR3 loop is CASSLAGQPASLTYGYTF. The CDR3 bases are TGTGCCAGCAGCTTAGCAGGGCAACCCGCTAGTCTAACCTATGGCTACACCTTC. The full variable domain, in which reference TRBV11-3 and TRBJ1-2 provide the parts outside the CDR3, is EAGVVQSPRYKIIEKKQPVAFWCNPISGHNTLYWYLQNLGQGPELLIRYENEEAVDDSQLPKDRFSAERLKGVDSTLKIQPAELGDSAVYLCASSLAGQPASLTYGYTFGSGTRLTVV.